This T cell receptor (beta chain) was recorded in a study of T cell responses to AZD1222 COVID-19 vaccine. TCRdb's copy holds only in-frame clones and misses some; the assay was immunoSEQ multiplex PCR. The repertoire holds around 160,000 clones, with 90% to 95% as singletons. Trimming removed 10 bases from V and 7 bases from J, with 17 bases in between. The CDR3 is made up of 14 amino acids. Germline CDR1 and CDR2: WSHSY and SAAADI. The study's findings and limits: There were mostly white British donors and more females than males, and clonal diversity was possibly underestimated. Sampling that yielded the repertoires occurred only after the peak T cell response. Regions 160-218 and 743-854 held dominance among vaccine-associated CD4 TCRs, which spanned spike.

Concerning this clone: The antigen remains undetermined.

The chain links TRBV10-2 to TRBJ1-6, with a weak D call TRBD1 (6 bases). This TCR was recovered from an adult who received the AZD1222 COVID-19 vaccine. The input for sequencing was peripheral blood, taken 28 days after the second AZD1222 dose. The CDR3 region is CATSWGTQNSPLHF. The CDR3, as DNA: TGCGCCACCTCATGGGGGACACAAAATTCACCCCTCCACTTT.